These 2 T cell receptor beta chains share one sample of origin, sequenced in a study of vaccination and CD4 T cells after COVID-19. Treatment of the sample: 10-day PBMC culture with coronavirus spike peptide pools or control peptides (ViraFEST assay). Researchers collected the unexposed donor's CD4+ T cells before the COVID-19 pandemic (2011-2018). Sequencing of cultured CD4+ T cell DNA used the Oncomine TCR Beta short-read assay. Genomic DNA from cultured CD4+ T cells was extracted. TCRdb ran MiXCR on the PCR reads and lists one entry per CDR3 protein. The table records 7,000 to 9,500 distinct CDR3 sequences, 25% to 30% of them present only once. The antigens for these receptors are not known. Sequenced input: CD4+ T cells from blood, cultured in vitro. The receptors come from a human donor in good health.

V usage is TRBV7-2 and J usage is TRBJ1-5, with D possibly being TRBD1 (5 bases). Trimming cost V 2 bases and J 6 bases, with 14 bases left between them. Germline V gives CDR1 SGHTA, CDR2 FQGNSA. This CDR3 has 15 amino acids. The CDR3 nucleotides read TGTGCCAGCAGCTTAAACCAGGGAAATGGTCAGCCCCAGCATTTT. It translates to CASSLNQGNGQPQHF.

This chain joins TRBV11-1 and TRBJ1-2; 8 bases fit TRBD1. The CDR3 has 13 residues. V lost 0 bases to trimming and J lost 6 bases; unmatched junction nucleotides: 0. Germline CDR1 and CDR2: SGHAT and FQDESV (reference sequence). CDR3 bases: TGTGCCAGCAGCTTAGCGGACAGGGATGGCTACACCTTC. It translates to CASSLADRDGYTF.